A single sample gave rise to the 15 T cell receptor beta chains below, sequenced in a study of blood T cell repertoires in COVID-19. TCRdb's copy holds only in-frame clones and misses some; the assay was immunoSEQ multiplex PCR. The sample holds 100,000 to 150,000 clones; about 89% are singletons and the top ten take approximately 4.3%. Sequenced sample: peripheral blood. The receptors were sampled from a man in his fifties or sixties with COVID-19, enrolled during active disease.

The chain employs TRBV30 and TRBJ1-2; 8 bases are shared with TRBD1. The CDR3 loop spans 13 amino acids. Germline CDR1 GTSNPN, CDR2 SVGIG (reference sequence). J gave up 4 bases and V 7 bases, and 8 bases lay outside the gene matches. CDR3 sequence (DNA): TGTGCCTCAAGCCGGGACAGGACCTATGGCTACACCTTC. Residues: CASSRDRTYGYTF.

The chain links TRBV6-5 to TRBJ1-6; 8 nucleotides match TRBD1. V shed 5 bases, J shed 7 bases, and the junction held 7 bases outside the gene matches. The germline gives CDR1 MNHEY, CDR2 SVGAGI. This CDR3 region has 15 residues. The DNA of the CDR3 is TGTGCCAGCAGTCATACGACAGGGGTAAATTCACCCCTCCACTTT. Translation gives CASSHTTGVNSPLHF.

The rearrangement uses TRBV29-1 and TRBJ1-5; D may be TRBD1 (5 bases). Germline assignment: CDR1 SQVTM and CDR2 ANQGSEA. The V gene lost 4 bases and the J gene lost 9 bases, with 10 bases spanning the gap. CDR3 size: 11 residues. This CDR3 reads CSVGGTGPQHF. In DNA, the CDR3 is TGCAGCGTTGGGGGGACTGGGCCCCAGCATTTT.

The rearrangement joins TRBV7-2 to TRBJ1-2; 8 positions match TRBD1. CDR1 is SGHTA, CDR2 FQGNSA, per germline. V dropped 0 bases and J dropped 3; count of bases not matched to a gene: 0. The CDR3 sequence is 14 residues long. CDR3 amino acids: CASSLATGDYGYTF. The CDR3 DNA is TGTGCCAGCAGCTTAGCGACAGGGGACTATGGCTACACCTTC.

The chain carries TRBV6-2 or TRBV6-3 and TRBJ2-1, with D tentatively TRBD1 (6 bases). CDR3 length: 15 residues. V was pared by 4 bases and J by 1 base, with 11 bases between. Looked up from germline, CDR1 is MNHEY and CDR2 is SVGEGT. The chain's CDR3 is CASSLDRKSYNEQFF. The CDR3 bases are TGTGCCAGCAGTTTGGACAGAAAATCCTACAATGAGCAGTTCTTC.

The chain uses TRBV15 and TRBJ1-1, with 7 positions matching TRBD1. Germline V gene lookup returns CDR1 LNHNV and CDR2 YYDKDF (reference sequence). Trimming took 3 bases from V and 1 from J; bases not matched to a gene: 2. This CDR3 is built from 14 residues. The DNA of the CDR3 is TGTGCCACCAGCAGTTGGACAGGGAACACTGAAGCTTTCTTT. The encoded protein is CATSSWTGNTEAFF.

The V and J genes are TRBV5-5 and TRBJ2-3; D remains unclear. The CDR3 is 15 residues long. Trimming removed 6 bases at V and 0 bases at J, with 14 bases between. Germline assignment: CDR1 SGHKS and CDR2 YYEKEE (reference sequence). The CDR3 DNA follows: TGTGCCAGCACCCGTGTTACTTCTAGCACAGATACGCAGTATTTT. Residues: CASTRVTSSTDTQYF.

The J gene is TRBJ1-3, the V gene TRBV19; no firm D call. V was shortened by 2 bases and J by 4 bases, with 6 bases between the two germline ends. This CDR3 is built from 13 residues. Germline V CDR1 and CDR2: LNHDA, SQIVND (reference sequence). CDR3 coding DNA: TGTGCCAGTAGTATACAGGTCGGAAACACCATATATTTT. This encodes CASSIQVGNTIYF.

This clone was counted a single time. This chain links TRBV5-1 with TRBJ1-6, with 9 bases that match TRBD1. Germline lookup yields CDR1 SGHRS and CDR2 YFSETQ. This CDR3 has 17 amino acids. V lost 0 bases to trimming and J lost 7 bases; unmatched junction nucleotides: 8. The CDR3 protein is CASSLARRTGDNSPLHF. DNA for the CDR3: TGCGCCAGCAGCTTGGCCCGGCGGACAGGGGACAATTCACCCCTCCACTTT.

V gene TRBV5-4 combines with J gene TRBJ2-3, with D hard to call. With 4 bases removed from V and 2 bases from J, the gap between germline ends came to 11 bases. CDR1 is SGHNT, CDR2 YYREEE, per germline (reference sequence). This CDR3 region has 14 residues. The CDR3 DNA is TGTGCCAGCAGCATACGAAGCGACACAGATACGCAGTATTTT. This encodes CASSIRSDTDTQYF.

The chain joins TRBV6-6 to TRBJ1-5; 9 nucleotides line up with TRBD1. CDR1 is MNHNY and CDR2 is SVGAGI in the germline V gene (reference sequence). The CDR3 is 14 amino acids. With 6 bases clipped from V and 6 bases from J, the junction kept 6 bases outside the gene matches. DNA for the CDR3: TGTGCCAGCAGCTGGGGACAGGGCGCTCAGCCCCAGCATTTT. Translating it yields CASSWGQGAQPQHF.

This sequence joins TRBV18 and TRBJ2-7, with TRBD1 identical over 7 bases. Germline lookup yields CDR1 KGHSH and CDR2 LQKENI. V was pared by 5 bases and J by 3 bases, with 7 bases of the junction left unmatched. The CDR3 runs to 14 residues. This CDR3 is CASSYRDRNYEQYF. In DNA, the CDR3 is TGTGCCAGCTCATATCGGGACAGAAACTACGAGCAGTACTTC.

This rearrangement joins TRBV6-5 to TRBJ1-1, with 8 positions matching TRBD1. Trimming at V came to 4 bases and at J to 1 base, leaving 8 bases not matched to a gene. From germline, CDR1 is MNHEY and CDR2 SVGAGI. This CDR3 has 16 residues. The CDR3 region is CASSLTGGSQNTEAFF. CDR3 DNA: TGTGCCAGCAGTTTAACAGGGGGTAGCCAGAACACTGAAGCTTTCTTT.

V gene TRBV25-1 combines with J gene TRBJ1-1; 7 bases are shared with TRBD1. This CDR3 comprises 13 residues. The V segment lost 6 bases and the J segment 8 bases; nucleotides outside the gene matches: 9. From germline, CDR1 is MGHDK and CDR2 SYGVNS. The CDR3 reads CASRGQYYPEAFF. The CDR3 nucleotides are TGTGCCAGCAGGGGACAGTATTATCCCGAAGCTTTCTTT.

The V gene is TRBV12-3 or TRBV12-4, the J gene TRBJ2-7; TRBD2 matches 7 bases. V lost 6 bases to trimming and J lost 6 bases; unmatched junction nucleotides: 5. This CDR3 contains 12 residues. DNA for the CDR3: TGTGCCAGCAGGCCTGGCGGGGGCGAGCAGTACTTC. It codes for CASRPGGGEQYF.